Sequencing of this T cell receptor (beta chain) was carried out in a study of chemoradiotherapy in HPV16-positive cancers. About the research overall: Candidate HPV-specific clones and shared TCR motifs came from a couple of HPV16-positive patients.

Study-level findings and limits: For HPV16-positive patients, expanding HPV-responsive T cells associated with longer recurrence-free survival.

Comment on this clone: The antigen remains undetermined.

Germline V gene sequence: CDR1 SGHTA, CDR2 FQGNSA. Trimming stripped 1 base from V and 3 bases from J, with 9 bases between. This CDR3 is 14 amino acids long. The assay was immunoSEQ multiplex PCR, and TCRdb's table has in-frame clones only and misses some. This sample has roughly 3,000 clones, with roughly 90% found just once. This chain links TRBV7-2 with TRBJ1-1; D perhaps matches TRBD1 (5 bases). Sequences were derived from tumor tissue, sampled from a patient who underwent chemoradiotherapy. The TCR comes from a human donor with HPV-associated anogenital cancer. The CDR3 region has the DNA TGTGCCAGCAGCTTAGGAGACAGCTACACTGAAGCTTTCTTT. As protein: CASSLGDSYTEAFF.